This TCR beta chain is from a study of blood T cell repertoires in COVID-19. Study in general: The United States, Italy and Spain were the sources of the acute and convalescent COVID-19 samples. T cells, B-cell-depleted T cells, or PBMCs supplied cDNA or gDNA.

Original processing notes: How many nucleated cells were present was estimated from reference gene primer amplification. Sequenced by immunoSEQ multiplex PCR; TCRdb stores in-frame clones only, minus some. V, J and clone size were drawn from that table, and D and trimming were deduced from the DNA. The sample lists more than 95,000 clones, less than 90% occurring once. This clone was picked up a small number of times. Trimming at V came to 6 bases and at J to 4 bases, leaving 7 bases not matched to a gene. The CDR3 consists of 14 residues. Looked up from germline, CDR1 is LNHDA and CDR2 is SQIVND (reference sequence).

The specimen was peripheral blood. This chain connects TRBV19 to TRBJ1-2; 8 bases are a match to TRBD1. The receptor was derived from a man in his 70s who had recovered from COVID-19. Written as DNA, the CDR3 is TGTGCCAGTAGACTTCCGGGACAGGTCTATGGCTACACCTTC. Translating gives CASRLPGQVYGYTF.